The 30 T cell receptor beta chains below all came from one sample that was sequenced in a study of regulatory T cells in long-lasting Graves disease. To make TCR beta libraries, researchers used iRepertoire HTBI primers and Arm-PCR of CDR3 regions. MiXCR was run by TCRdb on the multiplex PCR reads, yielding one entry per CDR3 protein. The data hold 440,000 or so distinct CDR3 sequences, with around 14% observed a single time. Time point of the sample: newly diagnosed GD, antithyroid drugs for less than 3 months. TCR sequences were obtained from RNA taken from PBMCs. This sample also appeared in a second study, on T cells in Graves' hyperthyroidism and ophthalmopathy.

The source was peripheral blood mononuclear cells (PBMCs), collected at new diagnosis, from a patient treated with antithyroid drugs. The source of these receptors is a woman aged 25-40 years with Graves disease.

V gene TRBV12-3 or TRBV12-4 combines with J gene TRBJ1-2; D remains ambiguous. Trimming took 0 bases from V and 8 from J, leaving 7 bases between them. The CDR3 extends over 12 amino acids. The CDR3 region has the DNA TGTGCCAGCAGTTTAGCGAAGTCGGGCTACACCTTC. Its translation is CASSLAKSGYTF.

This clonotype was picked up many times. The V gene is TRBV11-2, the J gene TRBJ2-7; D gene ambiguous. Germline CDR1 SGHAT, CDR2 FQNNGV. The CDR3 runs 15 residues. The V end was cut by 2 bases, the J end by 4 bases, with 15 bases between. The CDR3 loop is CASSLLIGSSYEQYF. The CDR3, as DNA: TGTGCCAGCAGCTTACTGATCGGGTCGAGTTACGAGCAGTACTTC.

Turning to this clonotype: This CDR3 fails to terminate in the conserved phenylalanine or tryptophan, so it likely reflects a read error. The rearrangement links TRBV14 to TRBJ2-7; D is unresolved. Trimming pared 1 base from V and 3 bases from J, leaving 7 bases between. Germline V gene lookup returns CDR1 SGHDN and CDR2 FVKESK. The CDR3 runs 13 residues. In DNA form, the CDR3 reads TGTGCCAGCAGCCAAGCCCTGCTCTACGAGCAGTACCTC. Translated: CASSQALLYEQYL.

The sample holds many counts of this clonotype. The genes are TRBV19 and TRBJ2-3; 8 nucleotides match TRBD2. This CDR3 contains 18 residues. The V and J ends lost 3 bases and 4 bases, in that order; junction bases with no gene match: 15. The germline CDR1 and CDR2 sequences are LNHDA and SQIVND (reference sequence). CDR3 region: CASSIHLLGSGMPDTQYF. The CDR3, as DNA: TGTGCCAGTAGTATCCATCTTCTCGGTAGCGGGATGCCAGATACGCAGTATTTT. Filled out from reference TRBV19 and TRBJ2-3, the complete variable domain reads DGGITQSPKYLFRKEGQNVTLSCEQNLNHDAMYWYRQDPGQGLRLIYYSQIVNDFQKGDIAEGYSVSREKKESFPLTVTSAQKNPTAFYLCASSIHLLGSGMPDTQYFGPGTRLTVL.

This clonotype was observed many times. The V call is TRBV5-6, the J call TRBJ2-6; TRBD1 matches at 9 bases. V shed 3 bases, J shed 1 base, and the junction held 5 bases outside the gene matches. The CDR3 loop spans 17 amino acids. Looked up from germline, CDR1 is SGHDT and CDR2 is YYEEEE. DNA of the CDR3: TGTGCCAGCAGCTGGGGACAGGGAGCTTCTGGGGCCAACGTCCTGACTTTC. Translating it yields CASSWGQGASGANVLTF.

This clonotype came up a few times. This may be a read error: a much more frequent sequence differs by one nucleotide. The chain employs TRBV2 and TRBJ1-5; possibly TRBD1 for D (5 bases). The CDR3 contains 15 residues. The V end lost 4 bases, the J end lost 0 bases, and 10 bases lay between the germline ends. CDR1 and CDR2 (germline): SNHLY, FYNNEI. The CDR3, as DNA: TGTGCCAGCAGTGGGGGCAGTATTAGCAATCAGCCCCAGCATTTT. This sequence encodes CASSGGSISNQPQHF.

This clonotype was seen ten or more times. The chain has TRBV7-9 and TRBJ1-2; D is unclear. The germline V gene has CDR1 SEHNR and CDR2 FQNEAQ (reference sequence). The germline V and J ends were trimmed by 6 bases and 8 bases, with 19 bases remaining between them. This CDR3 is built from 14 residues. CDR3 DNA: TGTGCCAGCAGACCGGCACGAGAAGTGGAAGGCTACACCTTC. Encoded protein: CASRPAREVEGYTF.

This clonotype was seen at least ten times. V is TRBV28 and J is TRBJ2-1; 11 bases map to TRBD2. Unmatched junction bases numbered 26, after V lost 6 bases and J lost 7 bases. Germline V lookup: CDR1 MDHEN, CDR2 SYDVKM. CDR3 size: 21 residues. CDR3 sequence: CASSPGPGGYLAGGLLNEQFF. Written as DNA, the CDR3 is TGTGCCAGCAGCCCAGGCCCGGGGGGGTACCTAGCGGGAGGCCTGTTAAATGAGCAGTTCTTC.

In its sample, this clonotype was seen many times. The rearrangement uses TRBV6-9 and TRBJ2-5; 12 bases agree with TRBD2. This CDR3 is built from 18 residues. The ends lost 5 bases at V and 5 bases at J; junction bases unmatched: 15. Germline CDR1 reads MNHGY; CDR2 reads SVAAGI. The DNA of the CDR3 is TGTGCCAGCAGTCTCGAACCGACTAGCGGGAGACGAAAGGAGACCCAGTACTTC. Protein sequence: CASSLEPTSGRRKETQYF.

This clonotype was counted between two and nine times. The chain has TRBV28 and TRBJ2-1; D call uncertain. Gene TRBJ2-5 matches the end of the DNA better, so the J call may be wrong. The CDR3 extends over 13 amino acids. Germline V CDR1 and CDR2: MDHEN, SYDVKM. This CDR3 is CASSFPTLGTQYF. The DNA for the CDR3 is TGTGCCAGCAGTTTCCCCACCCTGGGGACCCAGTACTTC.

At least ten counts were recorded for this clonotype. This chain's CDR3 is CASRAGGGLTNTEAFF. In nucleotides, the CDR3 is TGTGCCAGCAGGGCGGGGGGGGGTCTTACGAACACTGAAGCTTTCTTT. V and J are TRBV6-1 and TRBJ1-1, with D tentatively TRBD1 (5 bases). Trimming left V 6 bases short and J 1 base short, with 18 bases between. This CDR3 is built from 16 residues. Germline CDR1 reads MNHNS; CDR2 reads SASEGT.

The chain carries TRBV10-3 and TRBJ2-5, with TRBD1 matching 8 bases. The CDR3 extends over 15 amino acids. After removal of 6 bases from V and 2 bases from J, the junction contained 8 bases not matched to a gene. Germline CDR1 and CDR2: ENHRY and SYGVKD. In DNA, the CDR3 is TGTGCCATCAGCGCCGGGACAGGCCATCAAGAGACCCAGTACTTC. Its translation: CAISAGTGHQETQYF.

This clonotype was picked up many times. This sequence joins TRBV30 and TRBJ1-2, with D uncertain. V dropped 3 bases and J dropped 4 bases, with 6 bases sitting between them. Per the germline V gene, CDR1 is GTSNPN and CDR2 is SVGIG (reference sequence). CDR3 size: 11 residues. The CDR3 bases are TGTGCCTGGAGACTGGGCTATGGCTACACCTTC. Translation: CAWRLGYGYTF.

The CDR3 DNA reads as TGCAGCGTGAAGGGGCTCGGCTACACCTTC. Amino acid sequence: CSVKGLGYTF. The V call is TRBV29-1, the J call TRBJ1-2; TRBD1 is a possible D gene (5 bases). Germline-derived CDR1 and CDR2 are SQVTM and ANQGSEA. The V and J ends lost 6 bases and 8 bases respectively, with 10 bases between them. This CDR3 has 10 amino acids.

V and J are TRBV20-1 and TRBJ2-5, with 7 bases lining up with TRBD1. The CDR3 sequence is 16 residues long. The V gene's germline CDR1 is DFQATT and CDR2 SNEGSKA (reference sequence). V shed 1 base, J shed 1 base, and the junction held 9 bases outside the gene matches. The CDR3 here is CSARVPGGMLQETQYF. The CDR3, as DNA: TGCAGTGCTAGAGTGCCAGGGGGAATGCTCCAAGAGACCCAGTACTTC.

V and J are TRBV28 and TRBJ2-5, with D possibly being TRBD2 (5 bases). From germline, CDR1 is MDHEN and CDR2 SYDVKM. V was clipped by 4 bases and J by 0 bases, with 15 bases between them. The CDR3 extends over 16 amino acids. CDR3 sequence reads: CASSSGGSADQETQYF. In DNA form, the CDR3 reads TGTGCCAGCAGTTCCGGTGGTAGCGCAGACCAAGAGACCCAGTACTTC.

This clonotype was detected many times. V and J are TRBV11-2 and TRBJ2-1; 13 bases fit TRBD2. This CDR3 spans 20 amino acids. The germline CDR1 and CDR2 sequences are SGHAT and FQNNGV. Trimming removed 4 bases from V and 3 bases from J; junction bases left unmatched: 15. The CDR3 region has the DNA TGTGCCAGCAGCTCTCCTGACCAAGGGACTAGCGGGATATTCTACAATGAGCAGTTCTTC. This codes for CASSSPDQGTSGIFYNEQFF.

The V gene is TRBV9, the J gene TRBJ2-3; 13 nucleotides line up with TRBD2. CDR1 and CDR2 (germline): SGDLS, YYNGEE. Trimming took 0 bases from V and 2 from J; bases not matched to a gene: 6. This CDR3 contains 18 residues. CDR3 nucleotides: TGTGCCAGCAGCGTAGTCCCGGGACTAGCGGGGTCCACAGATACGCAGTATTTT. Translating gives CASSVVPGLAGSTDTQYF.

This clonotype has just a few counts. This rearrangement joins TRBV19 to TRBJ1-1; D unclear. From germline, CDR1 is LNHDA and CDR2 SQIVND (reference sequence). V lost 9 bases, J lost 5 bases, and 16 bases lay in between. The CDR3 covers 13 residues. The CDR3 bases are TGTGCCAGCCACTATAGTGGGAGAACTGAAGCTTTCTTT. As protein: CASHYSGRTEAFF.

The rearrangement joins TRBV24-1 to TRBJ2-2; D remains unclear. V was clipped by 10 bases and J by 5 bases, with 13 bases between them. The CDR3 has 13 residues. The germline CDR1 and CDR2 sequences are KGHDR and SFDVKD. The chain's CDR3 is CATSRVNTGELFF. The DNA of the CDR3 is TGTGCCACAAGTCGTGTTAATACCGGGGAGCTGTTTTTT.

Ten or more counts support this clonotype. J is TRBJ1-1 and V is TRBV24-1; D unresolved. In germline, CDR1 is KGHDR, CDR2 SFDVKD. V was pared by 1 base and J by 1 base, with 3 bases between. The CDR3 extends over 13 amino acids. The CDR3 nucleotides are TGTGCCACCAGTGATTTCGGGAACACTGAAGCTTTCTTT. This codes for CATSDFGNTEAFF.

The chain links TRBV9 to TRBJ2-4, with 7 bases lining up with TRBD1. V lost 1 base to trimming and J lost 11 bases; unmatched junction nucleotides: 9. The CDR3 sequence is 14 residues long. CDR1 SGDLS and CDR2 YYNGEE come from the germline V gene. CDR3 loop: CASSVSEGAFVQYF. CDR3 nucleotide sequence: TGTGCCAGCAGCGTATCAGAGGGGGCTTTCGTTCAGTACTTC.

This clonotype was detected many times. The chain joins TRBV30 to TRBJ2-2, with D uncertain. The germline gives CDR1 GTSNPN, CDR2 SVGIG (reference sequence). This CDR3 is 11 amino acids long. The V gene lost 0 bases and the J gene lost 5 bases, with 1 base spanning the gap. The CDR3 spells CAWSVTGELFF. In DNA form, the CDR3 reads TGTGCCTGGAGTGTAACCGGGGAGCTGTTTTTT.

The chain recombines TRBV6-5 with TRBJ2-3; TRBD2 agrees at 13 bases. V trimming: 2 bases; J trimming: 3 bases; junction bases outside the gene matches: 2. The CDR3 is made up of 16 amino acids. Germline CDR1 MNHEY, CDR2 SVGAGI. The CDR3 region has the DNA TGTGCCAGCAGTTACGGGGGACTAGCGGGAACAGATACGCAGTATTTT. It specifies CASSYGGLAGTDTQYF.

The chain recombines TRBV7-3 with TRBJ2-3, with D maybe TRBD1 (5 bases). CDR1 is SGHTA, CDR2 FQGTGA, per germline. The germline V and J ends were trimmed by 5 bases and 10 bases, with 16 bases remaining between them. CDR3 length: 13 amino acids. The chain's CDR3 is CASSEELGPAQYF. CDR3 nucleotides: TGTGCCAGCAGCGAAGAGTTGGGGCCGGCGCAGTATTTT.

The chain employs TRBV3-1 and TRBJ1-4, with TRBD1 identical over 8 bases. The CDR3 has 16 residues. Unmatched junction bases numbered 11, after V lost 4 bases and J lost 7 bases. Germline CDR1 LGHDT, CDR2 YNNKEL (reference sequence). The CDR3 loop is CASSRSRGTGGEKLFF. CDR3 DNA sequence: TGTGCCAGCAGCCGGTCGAGAGGGACAGGAGGTGAAAAACTGTTTTTT.

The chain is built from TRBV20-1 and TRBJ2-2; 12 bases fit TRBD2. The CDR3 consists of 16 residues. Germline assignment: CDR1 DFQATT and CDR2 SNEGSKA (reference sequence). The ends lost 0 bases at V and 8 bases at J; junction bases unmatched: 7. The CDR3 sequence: CSARERLAGVGGELFF. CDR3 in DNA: TGCAGTGCTAGAGAACGACTAGCGGGAGTAGGAGGGGAGCTGTTTTTT.

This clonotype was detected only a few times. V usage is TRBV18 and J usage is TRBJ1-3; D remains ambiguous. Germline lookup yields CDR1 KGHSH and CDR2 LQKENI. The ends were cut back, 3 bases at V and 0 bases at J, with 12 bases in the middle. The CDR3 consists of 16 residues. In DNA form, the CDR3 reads TGTGCCAGCTCACCCCCTCGACTGAACTCTGGAAACACCATATATTTT. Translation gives CASSPPRLNSGNTIYF.

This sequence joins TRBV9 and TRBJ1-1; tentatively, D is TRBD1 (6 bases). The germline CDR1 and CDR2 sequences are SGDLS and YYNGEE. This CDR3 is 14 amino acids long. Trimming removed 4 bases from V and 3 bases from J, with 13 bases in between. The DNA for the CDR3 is TGTGCCAGCAGCCCCCCTGGGGGGCACACTGAAGCTTTCTTT. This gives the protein CASSPPGGHTEAFF.

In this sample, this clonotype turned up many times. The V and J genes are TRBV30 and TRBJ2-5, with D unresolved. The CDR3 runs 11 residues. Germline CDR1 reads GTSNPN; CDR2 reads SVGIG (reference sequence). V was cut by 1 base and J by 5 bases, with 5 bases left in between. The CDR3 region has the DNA TGTGCCTGGAGTGCCTCGGAGACCCAGTACTTC. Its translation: CAWSASETQYF.